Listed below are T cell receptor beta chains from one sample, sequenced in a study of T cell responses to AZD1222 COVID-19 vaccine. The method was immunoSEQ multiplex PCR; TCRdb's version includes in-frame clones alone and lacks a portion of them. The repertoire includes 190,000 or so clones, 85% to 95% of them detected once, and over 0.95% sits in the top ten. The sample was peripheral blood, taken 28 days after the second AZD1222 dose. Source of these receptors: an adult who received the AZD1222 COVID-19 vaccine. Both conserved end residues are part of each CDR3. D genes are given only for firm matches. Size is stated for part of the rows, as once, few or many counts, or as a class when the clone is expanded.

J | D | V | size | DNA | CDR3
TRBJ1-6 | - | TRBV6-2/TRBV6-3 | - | TGTGCCAGCAGCGATGAACAGGTTGGCACCAGTTCACCCCTCCACTTT | CASSDEQVGTSSPLHF
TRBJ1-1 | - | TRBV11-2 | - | TGTGCCAGCAGCCAGAGCCTAGTCAACACTGAAGCTTTCTTT | CASSQSLVNTEAFF
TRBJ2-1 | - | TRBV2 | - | TGTGCCAGCAGTGAAGCGGGTTTCGTGGGATACAATGAGCAGTTCTTC | CASSEAGFVGYNEQFF
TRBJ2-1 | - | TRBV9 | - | TGTGCCAGCAGCGTAGTTGGTAGCTCTGGCAATGAGCAGTTCTTC | CASSVVGSSGNEQFF
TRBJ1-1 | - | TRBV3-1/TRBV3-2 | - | TGTGCCAGCAGCCAACTCTCATCAGGGCAAGCTTTCTTT | CASSQLSSGQAFF
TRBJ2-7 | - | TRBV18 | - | TGTGCCAGCTCACCGGACGCGTCCTACGAGCAGTACTTC | CASSPDASYEQYF
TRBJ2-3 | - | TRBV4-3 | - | TGCGCCAGCAGCCAAGAACGGCTAGACTCAGATACGCAGTATTTT | CASSQERLDSDTQYF
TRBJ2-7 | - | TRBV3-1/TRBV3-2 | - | TGTGCCAGCAGCCAATCAGGGGGGGACGAGCAGTACTTC | CASSQSGGDEQYF
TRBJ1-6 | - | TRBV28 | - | TGTGCCAGCAGTGCCTCCGGGCAGGGTCGGGATTCACCCCTCCACTTT | CASSASGQGRDSPLHF
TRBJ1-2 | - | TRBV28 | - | TGTGCCAGCAGTTACAGCTATGGCTACACCTTC | CASSYSYGYTF
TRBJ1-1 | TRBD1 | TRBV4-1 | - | TGCGCCAGCACGTCGGGACAGTGGGGGACTGAAGCTTTCTTT | CASTSGQWGTEAFF
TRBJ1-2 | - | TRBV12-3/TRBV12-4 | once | TGTGCCAGCAGTTTAAGGGGGGGCTACACCTTC | CASSLRGGYTF